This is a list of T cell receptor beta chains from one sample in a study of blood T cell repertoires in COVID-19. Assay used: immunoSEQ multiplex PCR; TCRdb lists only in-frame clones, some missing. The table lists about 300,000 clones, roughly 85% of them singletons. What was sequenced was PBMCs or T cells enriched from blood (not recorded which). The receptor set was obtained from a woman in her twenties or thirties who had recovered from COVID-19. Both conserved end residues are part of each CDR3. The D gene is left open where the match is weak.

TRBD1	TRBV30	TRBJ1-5	CAWSVGGGQGGQPQHF	TGTGCCTGGAGTGTGGGCGGGGGACAGGGGGGTCAGCCCCAGCATTTT
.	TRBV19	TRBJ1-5	CASSMRQPSNQPQHF	TGTGCCAGTAGTATGAGACAGCCTTCTAATCAGCCCCAGCATTTT
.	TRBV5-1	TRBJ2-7	CASSSTWDGSYEQYF	TGCGCCAGCAGCTCTACTTGGGACGGGAGCTACGAGCAGTACTTC
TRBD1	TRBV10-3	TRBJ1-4	CAISGTATNEKLFF	TGTGCCATCAGCGGGACAGCAACTAATGAAAAACTGTTTTTT
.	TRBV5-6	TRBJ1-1	CASSLGGRDTEAFF	TGTGCCAGCAGCTTGGGCGGCAGGGACACTGAAGCTTTCTTT
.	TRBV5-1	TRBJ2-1	CASSLGQFYNEQFF	TGCGCCAGCAGCTTGGGACAGTTCTACAATGAGCAGTTCTTC
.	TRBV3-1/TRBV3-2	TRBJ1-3	CASSPGGSGNTIYF	TGTGCCAGCAGCCCCGGTGGTTCTGGAAACACCATATATTTT
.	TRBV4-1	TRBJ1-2	CASSDRGQHLYGYTF	TGCGCCAGCAGCGATAGAGGACAGCACCTCTATGGCTACACCTTC
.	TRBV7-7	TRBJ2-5	CASSGPGLNGETQYF	TGTGCTAGCAGCGGGCCGGGACTCAACGGGGAGACCCAGTACTTC
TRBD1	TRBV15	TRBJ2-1	CATSSPRDRDRNEQFF	TGTGCCACCAGCTCTCCCCGGGACAGGGACCGCAATGAGCAGTTCTTC